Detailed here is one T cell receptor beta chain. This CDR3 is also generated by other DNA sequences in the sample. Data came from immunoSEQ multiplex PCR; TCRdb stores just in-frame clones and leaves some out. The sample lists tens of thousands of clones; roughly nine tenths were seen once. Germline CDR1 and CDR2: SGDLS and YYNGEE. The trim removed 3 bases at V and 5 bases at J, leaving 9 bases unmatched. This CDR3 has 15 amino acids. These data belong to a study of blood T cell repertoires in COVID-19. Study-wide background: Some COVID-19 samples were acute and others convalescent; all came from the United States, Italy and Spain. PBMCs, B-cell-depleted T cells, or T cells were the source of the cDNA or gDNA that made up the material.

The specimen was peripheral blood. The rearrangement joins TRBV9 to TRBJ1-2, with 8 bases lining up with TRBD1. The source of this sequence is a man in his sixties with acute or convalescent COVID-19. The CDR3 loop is CASSAGTGGIYGYTF. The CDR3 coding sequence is TGTGCCAGCAGCGCCGGGACAGGTGGGATTTATGGCTACACCTTC.